The rows below give T cell receptor beta chains drawn from one sample of a study of shared clonotypes between healthy human individuals. Assay: immunoSEQ multiplex PCR; the TCRdb copy retains only in-frame clones and omits some. The sample includes around 550,000 clones, about 96% of them seen just once. Sequencing was performed on naive CD4+ T cells sorted from blood. These receptors originate from a woman between 25 and 40 years old in good health. Both conserved end residues are part of each CDR3. D genes are given only for firm matches. Some rows have no size entry. The others give once, few or many, or a class for an expanded clone.

j_gene: TRBJ1-4
d_gene: TRBD1
abundance: -
v_gene: TRBV4-1
CDR3aa: CASSLKTRDRGRATNEKLFF
CDR3nt: TGCGCCAGCAGCCTAAAAACCCGGGACAGGGGGCGCGCGACTAATGAAAAACTGTTTTTT

j_gene: TRBJ2-1
d_gene: TRBD2
abundance: -
v_gene: TRBV10-3
CDR3aa: CAIKRGGNEQFF
CDR3nt: TGTGCCATCAAGCGGGGGGGGAATGAGCAGTTCTTC

j_gene: TRBJ1-4
d_gene: TRBD1
abundance: -
v_gene: TRBV5-1
CDR3aa: CASSGGQAYEKLFF
CDR3nt: TGCGCCAGCAGCGGGGGACAGGCGTATGAAAAACTGTTTTTT

j_gene: TRBJ1-6
d_gene: TRBD1
abundance: -
v_gene: TRBV28
CDR3aa: CASSFPGGQSPLHF
CDR3nt: TGTGCCAGCAGTTTTCCAGGGGGACAGTCACCCCTCCACTTT

j_gene: TRBJ2-7
d_gene: TRBD2
abundance: -
v_gene: TRBV11-3
CDR3aa: CASSLTSGSAEQYF
CDR3nt: TGTGCCAGCAGCCTGACTAGCGGGAGCGCCGAGCAGTACTTC

j_gene: TRBJ1-5
d_gene: -
abundance: -
v_gene: TRBV25-1
CDR3aa: CASSESSGYNQPQHF
CDR3nt: TGTGCCAGCAGTGAGTCATCCGGGTACAATCAGCCCCAGCATTTT

j_gene: TRBJ1-1
d_gene: TRBD1
abundance: -
v_gene: TRBV10-3
CDR3aa: CAISSMGDRLNTEAFF
CDR3nt: TGTGCCATCAGCAGCATGGGGGACAGGTTGAACACTGAAGCTTTCTTT

j_gene: TRBJ1-2
d_gene: -
abundance: -
v_gene: TRBV28
CDR3aa: CASSPASGSYGYTF
CDR3nt: TGTGCCAGCAGTCCCGCCTCAGGGAGCTATGGCTACACCTTC

j_gene: TRBJ2-5
d_gene: TRBD2
abundance: -
v_gene: TRBV6-5
CDR3aa: CASTPRPTGGETQYF
CDR3nt: TGTGCCAGCACCCCCCGACCCACGGGAGGAGAGACCCAGTACTTC

j_gene: TRBJ1-1
d_gene: TRBD1
abundance: -
v_gene: TRBV27
CDR3aa: CASRALGTAAFF
CDR3nt: TGTGCCAGCAGGGCCCTGGGGACAGCCGCTTTCTTT

j_gene: TRBJ2-3
d_gene: TRBD2
abundance: -
v_gene: TRBV5-1
CDR3aa: CASSAGTSRSDTQYF
CDR3nt: TGCGCCAGCAGCGCAGGGACTAGCAGATCAGATACGCAGTATTTT

j_gene: TRBJ1-2
d_gene: -
abundance: -
v_gene: TRBV7-2
CDR3aa: CASSTGREEGYTF
CDR3nt: TGTGCCAGCAGTACCGGCAGGGAAGAGGGCTACACCTTC

j_gene: TRBJ2-7
d_gene: -
abundance: -
v_gene: TRBV4-1
CDR3aa: CASSQPPPGHISYEQYF
CDR3nt: TGCGCCAGCAGCCAACCTCCCCCGGGACATATCTCCTACGAGCAGTACTTC

j_gene: TRBJ1-6
d_gene: -
abundance: -
v_gene: TRBV15
CDR3aa: CATSPVKVRSYNSPLHF
CDR3nt: TGTGCCACCAGCCCCGTGAAGGTTAGGTCCTATAATTCACCCCTCCACTTT

j_gene: TRBJ1-2
d_gene: -
abundance: -
v_gene: TRBV29-1
CDR3aa: CSVENVGTRYGYTF
CDR3nt: TGCAGCGTTGAAAACGTTGGCACCCGCTATGGCTACACCTTC

j_gene: TRBJ2-7
d_gene: -
abundance: -
v_gene: TRBV28
CDR3aa: CASSLGRSYEQYF
CDR3nt: TGTGCCAGCAGTTTAGGGCGATCCTACGAGCAGTACTTC

j_gene: TRBJ2-3
d_gene: -
abundance: once
v_gene: TRBV5-1
CDR3aa: CASSLAAKSTDTQYF
CDR3nt: TGCGCCAGCAGCTTGGCTGCGAAAAGCACAGATACGCAGTATTTT

j_gene: TRBJ1-2
d_gene: -
abundance: few
v_gene: TRBV5-8
CDR3aa: CASSSLDGFRYGYTF
CDR3nt: TGTGCCAGCAGCTCCCTCGACGGGTTTAGGTATGGCTACACCTTC

j_gene: TRBJ1-6
d_gene: -
abundance: -
v_gene: TRBV2
CDR3aa: CASSVRAGEASPLHF
CDR3nt: TGTGCCAGCAGTGTAAGGGCAGGGGAGGCGTCACCCCTCCACTTT

j_gene: TRBJ2-3
d_gene: TRBD2
abundance: -
v_gene: TRBV28
CDR3aa: CASSSPGSGSTDTQYF
CDR3nt: TGTGCCAGCAGTTCCCCGGGTAGCGGGAGCACAGATACGCAGTATTTT

j_gene: TRBJ2-3
d_gene: -
abundance: -
v_gene: TRBV15
CDR3aa: CATSREASTDTQYF
CDR3nt: TGTGCCACCAGCAGAGAGGCTAGCACAGATACGCAGTATTTT

j_gene: TRBJ2-7
d_gene: -
abundance: -
v_gene: TRBV15
CDR3aa: CATSRRDTTYEQYF
CDR3nt: TGTGCCACCAGCAGACGGGACACCACCTACGAGCAGTACTTC

j_gene: TRBJ2-1
d_gene: -
abundance: once
v_gene: TRBV7-2
CDR3aa: CASSREANEQFF
CDR3nt: TGTGCCAGCAGCCGAGAAGCCAATGAGCAGTTCTTC

j_gene: TRBJ2-3
d_gene: TRBD2
abundance: -
v_gene: TRBV9
CDR3aa: CASSVASSGGQLSTDTQYF
CDR3nt: TGTGCCAGCAGCGTAGCGTCTAGCGGGGGTCAGCTTAGCACAGATACGCAGTATTTT

j_gene: TRBJ2-1
d_gene: TRBD2
abundance: -
v_gene: TRBV11-2
CDR3aa: CASSLDLLAGIHEQFF
CDR3nt: TGTGCCAGCAGCTTAGATCTACTAGCGGGGATCCATGAGCAGTTCTTC

j_gene: TRBJ2-5
d_gene: -
abundance: -
v_gene: TRBV11-2
CDR3aa: CASSPRFGIGEQTQYF
CDR3nt: TGTGCCAGCAGCCCTCGATTCGGGATAGGGGAACAGACCCAGTACTTC

j_gene: TRBJ2-7
d_gene: -
abundance: once
v_gene: TRBV28
CDR3aa: CASSRAARNYEQYF
CDR3nt: TGTGCCAGCAGCCGGGCGGCACGCAACTACGAGCAGTACTTC

j_gene: TRBJ2-7
d_gene: -
abundance: -
v_gene: TRBV7-9
CDR3aa: CASSSYYEQYF
CDR3nt: TGTGCCAGCAGCTCCTACTACGAGCAGTACTTC

j_gene: TRBJ2-1
d_gene: TRBD2
abundance: -
v_gene: TRBV6-5
CDR3aa: CASTPTSGSGNEQFF
CDR3nt: TGTGCCAGCACCCCGACTAGCGGGAGCGGCAATGAGCAGTTCTTC

j_gene: TRBJ2-1
d_gene: TRBD2
abundance: -
v_gene: TRBV4-1
CDR3aa: CASSQRREVGAKQFF
CDR3nt: TGCGCCAGCAGCCAGCGGCGGGAGGTGGGGGCTAAGCAGTTCTTC

j_gene: TRBJ2-5
d_gene: TRBD2
abundance: -
v_gene: TRBV25-1
CDR3aa: CASSLDVGRPETQYF
CDR3nt: TGTGCCAGCAGCCTTGACGTCGGGAGGCCAGAGACCCAGTACTTC

j_gene: TRBJ2-7
d_gene: -
abundance: -
v_gene: TRBV1
CDR3aa: CTSSQDQGQDLGFSYEQYF
CDR3nt: TGCACCAGCAGCCAAGATCAGGGACAGGACCTCGGGTTCTCCTACGAGCAGTACTTC

j_gene: TRBJ1-1
d_gene: -
abundance: -
v_gene: TRBV18
CDR3aa: CASSLGVGDTEAFF
CDR3nt: TGTGCCAGCTCACTCGGGGTGGGGGACACTGAAGCTTTCTTT

j_gene: TRBJ1-5
d_gene: -
abundance: -
v_gene: TRBV11-2
CDR3aa: CASSLEPFRPQHF
CDR3nt: TGTGCCAGCAGCTTAGAGCCGTTCCGGCCCCAGCATTTT

j_gene: TRBJ2-7
d_gene: -
abundance: -
v_gene: TRBV28
CDR3aa: CASSFFRTPGEQYF
CDR3nt: TGTGCCAGCAGTTTTTTCCGCACCCCGGGGGAGCAGTACTTC